The next 2 T cell receptor beta chains were all read from a single sample in a study of T-cell reconstitution after alpha-beta-depleted transplantation in children. Unique molecular identifiers featured in how the TCRbeta library was prepared. Each CDR3 protein gets one entry after TCRdb re-called the PCR reads with MiXCR. The sample carries about 640,000 distinct CDR3 sequences, approximately 16% recorded once. This specimen consisted of PBMCs from the stem cell graft donor, obtained from the stem cell graft. The receptor source for this set is a human donor who donated a stem cell graft to a child with acute myeloid leukemia.

The genes are TRBV30 and TRBJ2-1; TRBD1 aligns across 7 bases. J was trimmed by 2 bases and V by 1 base; bases with no gene match: 8. The CDR3 is 16 amino acids. The germline gives CDR1 GTSNPN, CDR2 SVGIG (reference sequence). The DNA of the CDR3 is TGTGCCTGGAGTGGGGATCAGGGGGATGCCTACAATGAGCAGTTCTTC. It encodes CAWSGDQGDAYNEQFF.

The V call is TRBV7-9, the J call TRBJ2-7, with TRBD1 matching 7 bases. Trimming at V came to 11 bases and at J to 1 base, leaving 8 bases not matched to a gene. Germline V lookup: CDR1 SEHNR, CDR2 FQNEAQ (reference sequence). This CDR3 contains 13 residues. The CDR3 sequence is CAAGGQDSYEQYF. The CDR3 nucleotides read TGTGCCGCCGGAGGACAGGATTCCTACGAGCAGTACTTC. The full variable domain, in which reference TRBV7-9 and TRBJ2-7 provide the parts outside the CDR3, is DTGVSQNPRHKITKRGQNVTFRCDPISEHNRLYWYRQTLGQGPEFLTYFQNEAQLEKSRLLSDRFSAERPKGSFSTLEIQRTEQGDSAMYLCAAGGQDSYEQYFGPGTRLTVT.